Listed below are T cell receptor beta chains from one sample, sequenced in a study of regulatory T cells in long-lasting Graves disease. MiXCR, run by TCRdb on the multiplex PCR reads, gives a single entry per CDR3 protein. The sample holds around 450,000 distinct CDR3 sequences, 15% to 20% seen once. The sample was also reused in another study, on T cells in Graves' hyperthyroidism and ophthalmopathy.

Sample: peripheral blood mononuclear cells (PBMCs), taken at new diagnosis, from a patient treated with antithyroid drugs. The receptors derive from a man aged 40-49 years with Graves disease. Both conserved end residues are part of each CDR3. Each record gives: clone size, J gene, CDR3 length, D gene, V gene, CDR3 DNA, CDR3 protein. D genes are given only for firm matches. Some rows have no size entry. The others give once, few or many, or a class for an expanded clone.

>.|TRBJ2-3|13|.|TRBV29-1
TGCAGCGTCATCGGGCAGTTCACAGATACGCAGTATTTT
CSVIGQFTDTQYF
>.|TRBJ2-7|15|TRBD1|TRBV19
TGTGCCAGTAGTATATCCGGGACAGGAGTGGACGAGCAGTACTTC
CASSISGTGVDEQYF
>many|TRBJ2-7|15|.|TRBV7-6
TGTGCCAGCAGCTTACAAAGTGGACCGGTCTACGAGCAGTACTTC
CASSLQSGPVYEQYF
>many|TRBJ1-1|12|.|TRBV18
TGTGCCAGCTCATGGCTGGGGACTGAAGCTTTCTTT
CASSWLGTEAFF
>once|TRBJ2-2|17|TRBD2|TRBV2
TGTGCCAGCAGTGAGGGTAGCGGGAGGCTGAACACCGGGGAGCTGTTTTTT
CASSEGSGRLNTGELFF
>few|TRBJ2-1|13|.|TRBV20-1
TGCAGTGCTAGAAAAACGCTGTTGGGAGAGCAGTTCTTC
CSARKTLLGEQFF
>many|TRBJ2-2|16|TRBD1|TRBV27
TGTGCCAGCAGTATCAGGACAGGGGGGAACACCGGGGAGCTGTTTTTT
CASSIRTGGNTGELFF
>.|TRBJ2-2|15|.|TRBV7-2
TGTGCCAGCAGCCCCACCCCGGGGATATTGGGGGAGCTGTTTTTT
CASSPTPGILGELFF
>many|TRBJ2-2|13|.|TRBV9
TGTGCCAGCAGCCCGCGGGGGCCCGGGGAGCTGTTTTTT
CASSPRGPGELFF
>few|TRBJ2-3|17|TRBD2|TRBV4-2
TGTGCCAGCAGCCAATACACTAGCGGCCCCAAAGCAGATACGCAGTATTTT
CASSQYTSGPKADTQYF
>many|TRBJ2-3|18|TRBD1|TRBV20-1
TGCAGTGCTAGAGGACTACCGGGACAGGGCCATCTCACAGATACGCAGTATTTT
CSARGLPGQGHLTDTQYF
>.|TRBJ2-2|12|.|TRBV20-1
TGCAGTGCCAACGACAACACCGGGGAGCTGTTTTTT
CSANDNTGELFF
>few|TRBJ2-7|15|TRBD2|TRBV18
TGTGCCAGCTTAGGACTAGCGGGAGGTCCCCGCGAGCAGTACTTC
CASLGLAGGPREQYF
>many|TRBJ1-4|15|.|TRBV2
TGTGCCAGCAATCGTGGACGGGGGACTAATGAAAAACTGTTTTTT
CASNRGRGTNEKLFF
>many|TRBJ1-1|13|TRBD1|TRBV20-1
TGCAGTGCTGTACAGGGGATGAACACTGAAGCTTTCTTT
CSAVQGMNTEAFF
>many|TRBJ2-7|14|.|TRBV7-9
TGTGCCAGCAGCTCGGGAAGGGAAGAGCACGAGCAGTACTTC
CASSSGREEHEQYF
>.|TRBJ1-2|13|.|TRBV2
TGTGCCAGCAGGGACAGTTTGAATCCTGGCTACACCTTC
CASRDSLNPGYTF
>many|TRBJ1-1|17|.|TRBV28
TGTGCCAGCAGTTTAGTTAGCTCGGGGGGTGCTAACACTGAAGCTTTCTTT
CASSLVSSGGANTEAFF
>.|TRBJ2-1|14|TRBD1|TRBV10-1
TGCGCCAGCAGTGGTAGGCAGGGGGCCTATGAGCAGTTCTTC
CASSGRQGAYEQFF
>few|TRBJ2-7|13|TRBD1|TRBV24-1
TGTGCCACCAGTGATAACAGGGGTGACGAGCAGTACTTC
CATSDNRGDEQYF
>.|TRBJ2-7|12|.|TRBV29-1
TGCGGCGTTGCTCAGGGGTCCTACGAGCAGTACTTC
CGVAQGSYEQYF
>many|TRBJ2-1|12|.|TRBV6-2/TRBV6-3
TGTGCCAGCAGTGAGAGAGGAGATGAGCAGTTCTTC
CASSERGDEQFF
>.|TRBJ2-2|19|TRBD2|TRBV7-9
TGTGCCAGCAGCTTAGGACCGGGACTAGCGGGAAGGTCCTTCGGGGAGCTGTTTTTT
CASSLGPGLAGRSFGELFF
>few|TRBJ2-3|15|.|TRBV7-3
TGTGCCAGCAGCCCGACGGACCAAATGAAATTTGCGCAGTATTTT
CASSPTDQMKFAQYF
>.|TRBJ1-2|14|TRBD1|TRBV7-9
TGTGCCAGCAGCTCCGGACAGGGTCTCTATGGCTACACCTTC
CASSSGQGLYGYTF
>.|TRBJ1-6|13|.|TRBV3-1
TGTGCCAGCAGCCAAGGGAGAGATTCACCCCTCCACTTT
CASSQGRDSPLHF
>.|TRBJ2-7|14|.|TRBV5-6
TGTGCCAGCAGCGGGGACCACTTCACCTACGAGCAGTACTTC
CASSGDHFTYEQYF
>many|TRBJ2-3|12|.|TRBV30
TGTGCCTGGAGTTACTTAACAGATACGCAGTATTTT
CAWSYLTDTQYF
>.|TRBJ2-7|13|.|TRBV9
TGTGCCAGCAGCGAAGCAGGGGATTACGAGCAGTACTTC
CASSEAGDYEQYF
>many|TRBJ2-2|16|TRBD2|TRBV5-1
TGCGCCAGCAGACTTGCGGGAGAATTGAGAACCGGGGAGCTGTTTTTT
CASRLAGELRTGELFF
>many|TRBJ2-3|20|TRBD2|TRBV20-1
TGCAGTGCAACCGGGACACCCGGGACTAGCGGGAGGGCTAGCACAGATACGCAGTATTTT
CSATGTPGTSGRASTDTQYF
>many|TRBJ1-5|13|.|TRBV28
TGTGCCAGCTGGAAACGGGGTCCTCAGCCCCAGCATTTT
CASWKRGPQPQHF
>.|TRBJ2-3|17|TRBD1|TRBV4-2
TGTGCCAGCAGCCAAGGACAGGGGAACCCTAGCACAGATACGCAGTATTTT
CASSQGQGNPSTDTQYF
>.|TRBJ2-3|20|TRBD2|TRBV6-1
TGTGCCAGCCGACGACCGGGACTAGCGGTAGAAGGGGGTTCGGGAGATACGCAGTATTTT
CASRRPGLAVEGGSGDTQYF
>few|TRBJ2-7|16|.|TRBV20-1
TGCAGTGCTAGTGAACTCCCAAGGAGCCCCCTTTACGAGCAGTACTTC
CSASELPRSPLYEQYF
>many|TRBJ2-1|15|TRBD2|TRBV7-3
TGTGCCAGCAGCAAGACTAGCGGGAGTTACAATGAGCAGTTCTTC
CASSKTSGSYNEQFF
>many|TRBJ2-2|13|.|TRBV5-1
TGCGCCAGCAGCTGGCAGGTCACCGGGGAGCTGTTTTTT
CASSWQVTGELFF
>many|TRBJ2-7|13|.|TRBV5-1
TGCGCCAGCAGCCCGACGGGCTGGGACGAGCAGTACTTC
CASSPTGWDEQYF
>many|TRBJ2-7|15|TRBD2|TRBV12-3/TRBV12-4
TGTGCCAGCAGCCGCAGCGGGAGGTCTGCCTACGAGCAGTACTTC
CASSRSGRSAYEQYF
>few|TRBJ2-7|13|.|TRBV29-1
TGCAGCGACCCTCTGACAGAACTCTACGAGCAGTACTTC
CSDPLTELYEQYF
>few|TRBJ2-7|14|TRBD1|TRBV6-5
TGTGCCAGCAGTTACCCCGGGACAGGGGGCCAGCAGTACTTC
CASSYPGTGGQQYF
>.|TRBJ2-2|16|.|TRBV28
TGTGCCAGCAGTTTTACAGGATACGGGAACACCGGGGAGCTGTTTTTT
CASSFTGYGNTGELFF
>.|TRBJ1-2|14|TRBD1|TRBV18
TGTGCCAGCTCACCGGGACAGGGGACCTATGGCTACACCTTC
CASSPGQGTYGYTF
>many|TRBJ2-7|16|.|TRBV29-1
TGCAGCGCTAAATTCCGGAATCGCCCTCGGGGTGACGAGCAGTACTTC
CSAKFRNRPRGDEQYF
>.|TRBJ2-2|15|.|TRBV2
TGTGCCAGCAGTTTTCAGCGGACGAACACCGGGGAGCTGTTTTTT
CASSFQRTNTGELFF
>few|TRBJ2-1|13|.|TRBV9
TGTGCCAGCAGCGTCACAGGGCGGCCTGAGCAGTTCTTC
CASSVTGRPEQFF
>many|TRBJ1-2|15|TRBD1|TRBV2
TGTGCCAGCAGTGTTGAGACAGGGGGGTCCTATGGCTACACCTTC
CASSVETGGSYGYTF